This T cell receptor beta chain is drawn from a study of shared clonotypes between healthy human individuals. Notes on the study in general: Clonotype sharing across several donors was observed for 4% to 6.5% of naive CD4 clonotypes. Memory subsets generally showed lower estimated richness than naive subsets.

Points on this clone: Antigen unknown.

Germline values: CDR1 SGHDN, CDR2 FVKESK. This CDR3 comprises 15 residues. V shed 0 bases and J shed 4 bases, with 10 bases lying between them. The authors split each subset's genomic DNA evenly across several immunoSEQ plates. The authors' processing: Filtering differed since immunoSEQ provided only junctions, with no quality scores. The repertoire was sequenced with immunoSEQ multiplex PCR; TCRdb's copy has only in-frame clones and lacks some. The DNA was the basis for D and trimming; V, J and clone size are from that table. The sample comprises more than 2 million clones, 85% to 95% of which are singletons, and about 1.1% rests with the top ten. As defined, naive CD8 cells were CD45RO-negative and positively selected for CCR7, with terminally differentiated effector memory CD45RA+ cells excluded.

V usage is TRBV14 and J usage is TRBJ2-1; D uncertain. Input material: naive CD8+ T cells sorted from blood. This TCR came from a man aged 18 to 29 in good health. The chain's CDR3 is CASSQESGLYNEQFF. The CDR3 nucleotides are TGTGCCAGCAGCCAAGAATCTGGTCTGTACAATGAGCAGTTCTTC. The full variable domain, its missing parts supplied by reference TRBV14 and TRBJ2-1, is EAGVTQFPSHSVIEKGQTVTLRCDPISGHDNLYWYRRVMGKEIKFLLHFVKESKQDESGMPNNRFLAERTGGTYSTLKVQPAELEDSGVYFCASSQESGLYNEQFFGPGTRLTVL.